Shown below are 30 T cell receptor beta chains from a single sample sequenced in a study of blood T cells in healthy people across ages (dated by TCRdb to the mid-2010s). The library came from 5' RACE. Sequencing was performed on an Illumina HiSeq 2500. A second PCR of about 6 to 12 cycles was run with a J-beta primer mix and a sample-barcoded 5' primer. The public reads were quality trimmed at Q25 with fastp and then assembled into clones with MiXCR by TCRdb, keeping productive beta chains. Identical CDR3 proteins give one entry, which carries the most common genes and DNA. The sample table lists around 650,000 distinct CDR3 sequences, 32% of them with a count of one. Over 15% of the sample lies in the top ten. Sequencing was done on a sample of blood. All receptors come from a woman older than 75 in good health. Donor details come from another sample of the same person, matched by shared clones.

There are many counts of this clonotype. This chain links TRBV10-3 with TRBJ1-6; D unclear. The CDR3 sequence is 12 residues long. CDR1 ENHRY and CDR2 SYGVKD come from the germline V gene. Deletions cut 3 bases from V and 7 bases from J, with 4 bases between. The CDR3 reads CAISEGNSPLHF. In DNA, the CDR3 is TGTGCCATCAGTGAAGGGAATTCACCCCTCCACTTT.

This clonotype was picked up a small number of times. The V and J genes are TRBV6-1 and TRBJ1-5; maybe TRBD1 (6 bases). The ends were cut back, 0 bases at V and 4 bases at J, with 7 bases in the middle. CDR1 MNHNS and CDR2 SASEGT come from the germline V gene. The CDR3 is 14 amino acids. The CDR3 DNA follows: TGTGCCAGCAGTGAAGCAAGGGGGAATCAGCCCCAGCATTTT. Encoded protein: CASSEARGNQPQHF.

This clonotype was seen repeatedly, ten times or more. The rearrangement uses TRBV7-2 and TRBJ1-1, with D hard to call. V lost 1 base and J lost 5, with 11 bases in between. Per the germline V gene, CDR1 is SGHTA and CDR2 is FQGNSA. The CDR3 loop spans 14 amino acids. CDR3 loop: CASSLVVGQTEAFF. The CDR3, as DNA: TGTGCCAGCAGCTTAGTGGTAGGCCAAACTGAAGCTTTCTTT.

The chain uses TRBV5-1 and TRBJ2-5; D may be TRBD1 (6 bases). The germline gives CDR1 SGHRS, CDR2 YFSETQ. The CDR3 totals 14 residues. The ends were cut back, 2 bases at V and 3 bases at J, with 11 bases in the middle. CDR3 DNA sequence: TGCGCCAGCAGCTTACAGGGTAACGAAGAGACCCAGTACTTC. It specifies CASSLQGNEETQYF.

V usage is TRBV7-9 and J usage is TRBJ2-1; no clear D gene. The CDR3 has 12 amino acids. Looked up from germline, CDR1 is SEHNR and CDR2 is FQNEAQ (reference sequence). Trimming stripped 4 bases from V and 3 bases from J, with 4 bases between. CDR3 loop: CASSSNYNEQFF. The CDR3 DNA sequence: TGTGCCAGCAGCTCCAACTACAATGAGCAGTTCTTC.

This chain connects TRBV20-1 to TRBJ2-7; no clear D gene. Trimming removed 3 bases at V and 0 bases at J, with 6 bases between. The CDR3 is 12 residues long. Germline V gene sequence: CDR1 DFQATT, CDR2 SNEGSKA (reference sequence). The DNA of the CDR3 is TGCAGTGCTAGTATTCCCTCCTACGAGCAGTACTTC. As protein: CSASIPSYEQYF.

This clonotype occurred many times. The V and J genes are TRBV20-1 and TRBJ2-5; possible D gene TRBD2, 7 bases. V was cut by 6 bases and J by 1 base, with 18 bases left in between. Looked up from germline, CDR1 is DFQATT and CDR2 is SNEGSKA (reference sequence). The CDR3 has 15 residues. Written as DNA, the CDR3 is TGCAGTGCCATCTGGGGGCGGGGGATCCAAGAGACCCAGTACTTC. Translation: CSAIWGRGIQETQYF.

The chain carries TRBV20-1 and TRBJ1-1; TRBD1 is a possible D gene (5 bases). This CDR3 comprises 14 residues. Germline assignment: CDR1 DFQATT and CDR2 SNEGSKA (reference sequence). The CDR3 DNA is TGCAGGGCCTCTAGGGGAACTATGAACACTGAAGCTTTCTTT. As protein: CRASRGTMNTEAFF.

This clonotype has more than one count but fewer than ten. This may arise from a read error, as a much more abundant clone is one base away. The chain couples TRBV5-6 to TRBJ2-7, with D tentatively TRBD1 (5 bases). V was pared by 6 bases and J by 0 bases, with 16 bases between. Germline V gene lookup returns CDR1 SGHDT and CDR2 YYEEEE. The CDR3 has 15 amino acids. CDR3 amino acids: CASTVLDMSSYEQYF. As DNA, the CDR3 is TGTGCCAGCACGGTTCTGGACATGAGCTCCTACGAGCAGTACTTC.

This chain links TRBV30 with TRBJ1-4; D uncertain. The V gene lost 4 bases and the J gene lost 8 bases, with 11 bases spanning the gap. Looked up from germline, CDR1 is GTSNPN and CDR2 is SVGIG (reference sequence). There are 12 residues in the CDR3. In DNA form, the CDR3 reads TGTGCCTGGATGAACATAAAGGAAAAACTGTTTTTT. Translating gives CAWMNIKEKLFF.

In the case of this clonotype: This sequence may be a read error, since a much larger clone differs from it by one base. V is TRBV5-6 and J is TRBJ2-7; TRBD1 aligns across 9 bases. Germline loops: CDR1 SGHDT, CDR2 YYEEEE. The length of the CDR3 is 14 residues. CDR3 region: CASSPSDRGHERYF. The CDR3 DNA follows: TGTGCCAGCAGCCCATCGGACAGGGGCCACGAGCGGTACTTC.

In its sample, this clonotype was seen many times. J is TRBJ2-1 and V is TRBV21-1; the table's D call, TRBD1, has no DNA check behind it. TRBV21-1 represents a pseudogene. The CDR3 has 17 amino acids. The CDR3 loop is CASSPPSRNRGYDEQFF. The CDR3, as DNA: TGTGCCAGCAGCCCCCCCAGTAGAAACAGGGGGTATGATGAGCAGTTCTTC.

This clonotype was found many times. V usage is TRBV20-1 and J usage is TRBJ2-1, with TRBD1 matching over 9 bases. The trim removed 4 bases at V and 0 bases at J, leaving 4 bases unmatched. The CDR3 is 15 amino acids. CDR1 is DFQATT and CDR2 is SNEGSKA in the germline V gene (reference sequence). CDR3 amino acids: CSATLDRGSYNEQFF. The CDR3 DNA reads TGCAGTGCTACGTTGGACAGGGGCTCCTACAATGAGCAGTTCTTC.

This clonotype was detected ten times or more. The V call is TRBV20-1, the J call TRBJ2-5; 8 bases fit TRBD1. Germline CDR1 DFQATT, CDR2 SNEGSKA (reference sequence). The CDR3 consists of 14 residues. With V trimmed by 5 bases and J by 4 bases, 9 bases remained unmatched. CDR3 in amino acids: CSAGQGSSGETQYF. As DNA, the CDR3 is TGCAGTGCTGGACAGGGAAGCTCGGGAGAGACCCAGTACTTC.

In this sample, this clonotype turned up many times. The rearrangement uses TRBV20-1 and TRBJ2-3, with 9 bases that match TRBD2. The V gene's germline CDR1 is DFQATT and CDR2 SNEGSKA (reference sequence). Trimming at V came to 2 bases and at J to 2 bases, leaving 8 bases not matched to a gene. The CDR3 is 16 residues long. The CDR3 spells CSARSPPSGATDTQYF. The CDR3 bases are TGCAGTGCTAGATCCCCCCCTAGCGGGGCCACAGATACGCAGTATTTT.

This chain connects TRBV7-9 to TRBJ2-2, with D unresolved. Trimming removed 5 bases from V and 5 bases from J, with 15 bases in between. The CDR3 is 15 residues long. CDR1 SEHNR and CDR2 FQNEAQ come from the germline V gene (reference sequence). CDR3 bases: TGTGCCAGCAGCCTTGGTTCGGCAAAGACCGGGGAGCTGTTTTTT. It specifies CASSLGSAKTGELFF.

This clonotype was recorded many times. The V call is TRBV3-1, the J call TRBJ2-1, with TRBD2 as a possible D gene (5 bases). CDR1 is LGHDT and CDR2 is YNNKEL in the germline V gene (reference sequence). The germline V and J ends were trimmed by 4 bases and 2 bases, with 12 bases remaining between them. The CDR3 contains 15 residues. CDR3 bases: TGTGCCAGCAGCCCCCCGCGGGCTCCCTACAATGAGCAGTTCTTC. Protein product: CASSPPRAPYNEQFF.

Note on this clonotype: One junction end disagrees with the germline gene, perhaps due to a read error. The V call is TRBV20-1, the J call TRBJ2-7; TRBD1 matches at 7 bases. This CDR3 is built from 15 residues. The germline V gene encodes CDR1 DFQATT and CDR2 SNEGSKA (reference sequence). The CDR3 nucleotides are TGCGGTGCTAACGAGTCAGGGGGAAGGTCCTACGAGCAGTACTTC. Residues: CGANESGGRSYEQYF.

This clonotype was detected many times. CDR3 nucleotides: TGCGCCAGCAGCTTTACTAGCGGGGGGGCTCGTGAGCAGTTCTTC. Translating gives CASSFTSGGAREQFF. The chain employs TRBV5-1 and TRBJ2-1, with 13 bases lining up with TRBD2. Germline V gene data show CDR1 as SGHRS and CDR2 as YFSETQ. With V trimmed by 2 bases and J by 9 bases, 5 bases remained unmatched. This CDR3 is 15 amino acids long.

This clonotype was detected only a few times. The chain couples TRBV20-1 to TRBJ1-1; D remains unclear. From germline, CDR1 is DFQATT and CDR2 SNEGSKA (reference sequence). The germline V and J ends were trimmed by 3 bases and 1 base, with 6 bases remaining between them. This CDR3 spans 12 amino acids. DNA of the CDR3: TGCAGTGCTAGCCCGGGGAACACTGAAGCTTTCTTT. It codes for CSASPGNTEAFF.

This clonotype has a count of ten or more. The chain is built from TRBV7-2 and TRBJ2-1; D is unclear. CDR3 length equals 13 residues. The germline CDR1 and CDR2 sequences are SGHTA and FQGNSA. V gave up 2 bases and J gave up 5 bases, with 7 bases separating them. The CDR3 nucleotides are TGTGCCAGCAGCTTAAATCTGCACAATGAGCAGTTCTTC. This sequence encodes CASSLNLHNEQFF.

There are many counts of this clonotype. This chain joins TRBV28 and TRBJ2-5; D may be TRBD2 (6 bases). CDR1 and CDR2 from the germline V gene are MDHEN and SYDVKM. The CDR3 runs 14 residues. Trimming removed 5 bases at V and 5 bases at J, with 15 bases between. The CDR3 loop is CASSGDFRVETQYF. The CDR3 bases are TGTGCCAGCAGTGGGGACTTCCGGGTGGAGACCCAGTACTTC. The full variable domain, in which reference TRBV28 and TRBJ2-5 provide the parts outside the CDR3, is DVKVTQSSRYLVKRTGEKVFLECVQDMDHENMFWYRQDPGLGLRLIYFSYDVKMKEKGDIPEGYSVSREKKERFSLILESASTNQTSMYLCASSGDFRVETQYFGPGTRLLVL.

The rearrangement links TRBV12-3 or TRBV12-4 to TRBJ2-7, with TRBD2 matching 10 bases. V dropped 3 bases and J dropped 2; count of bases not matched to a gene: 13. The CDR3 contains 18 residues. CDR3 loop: CASSFPTDLAGVPYEQYF. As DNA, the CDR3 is TGTGCCAGCAGTTTCCCTACTGACCTAGCGGGGGTTCCCTACGAGCAGTACTTC.

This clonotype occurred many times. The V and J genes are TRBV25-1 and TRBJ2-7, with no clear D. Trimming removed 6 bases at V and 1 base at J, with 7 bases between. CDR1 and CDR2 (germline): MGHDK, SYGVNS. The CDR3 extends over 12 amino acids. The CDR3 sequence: CASRLGSYEQYF. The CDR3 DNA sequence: TGTGCCAGCAGATTAGGGTCCTACGAGCAGTACTTC.

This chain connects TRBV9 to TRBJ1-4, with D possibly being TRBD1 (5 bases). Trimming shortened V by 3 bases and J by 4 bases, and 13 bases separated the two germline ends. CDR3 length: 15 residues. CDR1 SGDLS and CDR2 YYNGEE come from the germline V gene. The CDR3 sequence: CASSARGRVNEKLFF. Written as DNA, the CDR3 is TGTGCCAGCAGCGCTAGGGGCAGAGTTAATGAAAAACTGTTTTTT. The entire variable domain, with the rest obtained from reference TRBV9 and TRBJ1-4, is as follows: DSGVTQTPKHLITATGQRVTLRCSPRSGDLSVYWYQQSLDQGLQFLIQYYNGEERAKGNILERFSAQQFPDLHSELNLSSLELGDSALYFCASSARGRVNEKLFFGSGTQLSVL.

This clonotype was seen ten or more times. The CDR3 sequence is CSASVRADVYTF. The CDR3 DNA is TGCAGTGCTAGTGTCAGGGCCGATGTCTACACCTTC. The gene calls are TRBV20-1 and TRBJ1-2; D perhaps matches TRBD1 (5 bases). CDR3 length equals 12 residues. V was clipped by 3 bases and J by 10 bases, with 15 bases between them. Germline CDR1 is DFQATT and CDR2 is SNEGSKA (reference sequence).

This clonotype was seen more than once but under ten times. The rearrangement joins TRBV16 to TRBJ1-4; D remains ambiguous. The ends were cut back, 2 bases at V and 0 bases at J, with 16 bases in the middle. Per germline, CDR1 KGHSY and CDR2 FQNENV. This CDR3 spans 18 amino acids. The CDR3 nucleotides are TGTGCCAGCAGCCAAAAGCGGGCAGAATTATCAACTAATGAAAAACTGTTTTTT. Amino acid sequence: CASSQKRAELSTNEKLFF.

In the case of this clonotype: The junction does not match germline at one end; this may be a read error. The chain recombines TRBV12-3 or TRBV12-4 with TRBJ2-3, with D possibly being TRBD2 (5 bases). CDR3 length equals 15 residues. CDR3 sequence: CASSLSGEGTDTEYF. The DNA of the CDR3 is TGTGCCAGCAGTTTAAGCGGAGAGGGAACAGATACGGAGTATTTT.

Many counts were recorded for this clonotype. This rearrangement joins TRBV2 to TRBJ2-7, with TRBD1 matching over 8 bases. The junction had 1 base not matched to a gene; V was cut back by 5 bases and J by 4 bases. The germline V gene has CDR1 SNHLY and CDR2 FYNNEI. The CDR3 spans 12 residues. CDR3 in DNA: TGTGCCAGCAGTCGGGACAGGTACGAGCAGTACTTC. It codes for CASSRDRYEQYF.

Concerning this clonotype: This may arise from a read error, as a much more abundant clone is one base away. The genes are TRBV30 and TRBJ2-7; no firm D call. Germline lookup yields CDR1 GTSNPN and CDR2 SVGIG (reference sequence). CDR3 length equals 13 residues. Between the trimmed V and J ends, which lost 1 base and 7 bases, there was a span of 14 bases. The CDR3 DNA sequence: TGTGCCTGGAGTGCGAATGTCTTGAATGAGCAGTACTTC. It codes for CAWSANVLNEQYF.